One sample yielded the 4 T cell receptor beta chains listed below, sequenced in a study of shared clonotypes between healthy human individuals. Produced via immunoSEQ multiplex PCR; TCRdb's table is partial and in-frame only. This table holds about 2.1 million clones, 93% found once. CD8 cells classed as naive were CD45RO-negative and positively selected for CCR7, excluding terminally differentiated effector memory CD45RA+ cells. The sequencing sample was made of naive CD8+ T cells from PBMCs. Receptors originate from a man between 18 and 35 years old in good health. Some clones in this sample may be carry-over from other donors' samples.

The chain employs TRBV9 and TRBJ2-7, with D possibly TRBD1 on 5 matching bases. Trimming stripped 6 bases from V and 1 base from J, with 17 bases between. The CDR3 sequence is 15 residues long. Germline CDR1 and CDR2: SGDLS and YYNGEE. The CDR3 is CASNKGDSLSYEQYF. The DNA for the CDR3 is TGTGCCAGCAACAAAGGCGACAGCCTATCCTACGAGCAGTACTTC.

The chain carries TRBV7-9 and TRBJ2-2, with D perhaps TRBD1 (6 bases). CDR3 size: 16 residues. Per germline, CDR1 SEHNR and CDR2 FQNEAQ (reference sequence). V was shortened by 5 bases and J by 2 bases, with 15 bases between the two germline ends. CDR3 amino acids: CASSPSGALNTGELFF. The CDR3 nucleotides read TGTGCCAGCAGCCCTTCAGGGGCCCTCAACACCGGGGAGCTGTTTTTT.

This clone was found once. The V call is TRBV13, the J call TRBJ2-3, with D perhaps assigned TRBD1 or TRBD2 (6 bases each). Germline V gene data show CDR1 as PRHDT and CDR2 as FYEKMQ (reference sequence). The length of the CDR3 is 16 residues. V dropped 5 bases and J dropped 6 bases, with 21 bases sitting between them. In nucleotides, the CDR3 is TGTGCCAGCAGCCCACCGGGGGCTAAGGCAGGGGATACGCAGTATTTT. Translation gives CASSPPGAKAGDTQYF.

The chain recombines TRBV7-3 with TRBJ2-7; possible D gene TRBD2, 5 bases. The CDR3 sequence is 15 residues long. The germline V gene has CDR1 SGHTA and CDR2 FQGTGA. V was cut by 5 bases and J by 2 bases, with 16 bases left in between. CDR3 in DNA: TGTGCCAGCAGCCCGACTGGCGGAGGAGCCTACGAGCAGTACTTC. As protein: CASSPTGGGAYEQYF.